This section outlines one TCR beta chain sequence together with its context. What it recognizes is unknown. Measured with immunoSEQ multiplex PCR; TCRdb has only the in-frame clones, and not every one. The data contain 150,000 or so clones, 90% of them singletons. These data belong to a study of T cell responses to AZD1222 COVID-19 vaccine. V was clipped by 2 bases and J by 8 bases; unmatched bases: 8. The V gene's germline CDR1 is LGHNA and CDR2 YSLEER. The CDR3 has 15 amino acids. The study's findings and limits: No day 14 peak samples; only post-peak repertoires were characterized. Recipients of two AZD1222 doses showed rising Spike-specific TCR breadth and depth.

Sequenced here: peripheral blood, sampled 28 days after the second dose of the MenACWY control vaccine. The V gene is TRBV4-3, the J gene TRBJ2-3; 9 bases are shared with TRBD2. The receptor comes from an adult who received the MenACWY meningococcal vaccine as a control. As DNA, the CDR3 is TGCGCCAGCAGCCAATCTTACCTGGGACTAGCTACGCAGTATTTT. Amino acids: CASSQSYLGLATQYF.